This T cell receptor beta chain was sequenced during a study of T cell responses to AZD1222 COVID-19 vaccine. The study's findings and limits: Among those given AZD1222, only five or six were seropositive at baseline.

TCRdb's table, derived via immunoSEQ multiplex PCR, lists solely in-frame clones and lacks some. The sample has 45,000 to 60,000 clones, approximately 88% seen once; the top ten hold 2%. Details on this clone: Its target is unknown.

The CDR3 covers 17 residues. With 4 bases clipped from V and 6 bases from J, the junction kept 14 bases outside the gene matches. Germline V CDR1 and CDR2: SGHTA, FQGNSA. Sequencing used peripheral blood, obtained on day 0 of AZD1222 vaccination. The sequence came from an adult in good health. The chain couples TRBV7-2 to TRBJ2-2, with TRBD2 matching 7 bases. In DNA, the CDR3 is TGTGCCAGCAGCTATCCCCTCGGACTAGTTGGATCCGGGGAGCTGTTTTTT. It is translated as CASSYPLGLVGSGELFF.